The 31 T cell receptor beta chains reported below all come from one sample, sequenced in a study of blood T cell repertoires in COVID-19. This table comes from immunoSEQ multiplex PCR, and its TCRdb copy is limited to in-frame clones, with some not included. The sample yields about 80,000 clones, under 80% seen once. The sequenced material came from peripheral blood. Receptor source: a human donor in a cohort sampled during active COVID-19.

The V call is TRBV5-4, the J call TRBJ1-1, with a possible D match to TRBD1 (6 bases). Germline V gene data show CDR1 as SGHNT and CDR2 as YYREEE (reference sequence). There are 18 residues in the CDR3. The V end was cut by 4 bases, the J end by 4 bases, with 26 bases between. The CDR3 coding sequence is TGTGCCAGCAGCGATATCATGGGACAAACCACGGGCAGCACTGAAGCTTTCTTT. This translates into CASSDIMGQTTGSTEAFF.

This clone is a singleton in its sample. The chain employs TRBV5-1 and TRBJ2-2, with TRBD1 matching over 9 bases. The CDR3 runs 17 residues. Germline V gene lookup returns CDR1 SGHRS and CDR2 YFSETQ. The trim removed 2 bases at V and 6 bases at J, leaving 11 bases unmatched. For the CDR3, the DNA is TGCGCCAGCAGCTTACCGGGACAGGGTTTCGTCGCCGGGGAGCTGTTTTTT. Amino acids: CASSLPGQGFVAGELFF. The whole variable domain, remainder taken from reference TRBV5-1 and TRBJ2-2, is KAGVTQTPRYLIKTRGQQVTLSCSPISGHRSVSWYQQTPGQGLQFLFEYFSETQRNKGNFPGRFSGRQFSNSRSEMNVSTLELGDSALYLCASSLPGQGFVAGELFFGEGSRLTVL.

This chain uses TRBV7-2 with TRBJ2-3, with D perhaps TRBD1 (7 bases). The CDR3 is 14 residues long. The V end was cut by 3 bases, the J end by 6 bases, with 13 bases between. Germline V gene data show CDR1 as SGHTA and CDR2 as FQGNSA. CDR3 loop: CASSLIAGQDTQYF. The CDR3, as DNA: TGTGCCAGCAGCTTGATCGCGGGACAGGATACGCAGTATTTT.

The CDR3 DNA reads as TGTGCCAGTAGTGAAGAAGCGGGGAGCTACGAGCAGTACTTC. Its translation: CASSEEAGSYEQYF. The chain employs TRBV19 and TRBJ2-7; 7 bases match TRBD2. Trimming at V came to 5 bases and at J to 3 bases, leaving 7 bases not matched to a gene. This CDR3 comprises 14 residues. Germline loops: CDR1 LNHDA, CDR2 SQIVND (reference sequence).

The V call is TRBV11-2, the J call TRBJ2-1; no reliable D call. CDR1 SGHAT and CDR2 FQNNGV come from the germline V gene. The V gene lost 6 bases and the J gene lost 7 bases, with 16 bases spanning the gap. The CDR3 consists of 14 residues. CDR3 sequence: CASSHLGLSNEQFF. The CDR3 DNA sequence: TGTGCCAGCAGTCACCTGGGCCTATCAAATGAGCAGTTCTTC.

The rearrangement joins TRBV28 to TRBJ2-7; D is unclear. Germline V gives CDR1 MDHEN, CDR2 SYDVKM. Trimming pared 5 bases from V and 3 bases from J, leaving 5 bases between. The CDR3 spans 11 residues. The DNA for the CDR3 is TGTGCCAGCAGTCCAGGCTACGAGCAGTACTTC. Translation: CASSPGYEQYF.

This clone turned up a few times. The chain carries TRBV27 and TRBJ2-1, with 7 bases fitting TRBD2. V gave up 5 bases and J gave up 8 bases; unmatched junction bases: 12. This CDR3 spans 15 amino acids. Germline lookup yields CDR1 MNHEY and CDR2 SMNVEV (reference sequence). The CDR3 sequence is CASSPGLGGIDEQFF. As DNA, the CDR3 is TGTGCCAGCAGTCCCGGACTAGGAGGTATCGATGAGCAGTTCTTC.

A few counts support this clone. The V gene is TRBV7-9, the J gene TRBJ1-2; 9 bases are shared with TRBD1. CDR1 and CDR2 (germline): SEHNR, FQNEAQ (reference sequence). The CDR3 runs to 14 residues. V dropped 4 bases and J dropped 7; count of bases not matched to a gene: 7. CDR3 residues: CASSSTGGLGGYTF. The CDR3 DNA sequence: TGTGCCAGCAGCTCGACAGGGGGGCTTGGTGGCTACACCTTC.

This chain uses TRBV28 with TRBJ1-5; no clear D gene. From germline, CDR1 is MDHEN and CDR2 SYDVKM. V was cut by 6 bases and J by 0 bases, with 18 bases left in between. The CDR3 totals 17 residues. CDR3: CASRAWAVPYSNQPQHF. The CDR3, as DNA: TGTGCCAGCAGGGCTTGGGCAGTACCGTATAGCAATCAGCCCCAGCATTTT.

The gene calls are TRBV6-6 and TRBJ2-3; 11 bases are shared with TRBD2. The CDR3 has 16 amino acids. The V gene's germline CDR1 is MNHNY and CDR2 SVGAGI (reference sequence). Losses at the gene ends were 6 bases for V and 5 bases for J; bases not matched to a gene: 10. CDR3 sequence reads: CASRPIAGGPGDTQYF. The CDR3, as DNA: TGTGCCAGCAGGCCAATAGCGGGGGGGCCGGGAGATACGCAGTATTTT.

The CDR3 DNA follows: TGTGCCAGTAGTTCGACAGGGTATCCTAATGAAAAACTGTTTTTT. Translation gives CASSSTGYPNEKLFF. The chain couples TRBV19 to TRBJ1-4; the match to TRBD1 covers 7 bases. CDR1 and CDR2 from the germline V gene are LNHDA and SQIVND (reference sequence). J lost 3 bases, V lost 5 bases, and 6 bases had no gene match. This CDR3 spans 15 amino acids.

The V and J genes are TRBV28 and TRBJ2-2; 9 nucleotides line up with TRBD1. The junction had 8 bases not matched to a gene; V was cut back by 6 bases and J by 6 bases. Germline CDR1 reads MDHEN; CDR2 reads SYDVKM. The length of the CDR3 is 15 residues. The CDR3 DNA follows: TGTGCCAGCAGCATCAGGGACAGGGCTTCCGGGGAGCTGTTTTTT. Translation: CASSIRDRASGELFF. Complete variable domain (other parts from reference TRBV28 and TRBJ2-2): DVKVTQSSRYLVKRTGEKVFLECVQDMDHENMFWYRQDPGLGLRLIYFSYDVKMKEKGDIPEGYSVSREKKERFSLILESASTNQTSMYLCASSIRDRASGELFFGEGSRLTVL.

The V and J genes are TRBV6-1 and TRBJ1-6; TRBD1 matches 7 bases. Germline V lookup: CDR1 MNHNS, CDR2 SASEGT. The junction had 5 bases not matched to a gene; V was cut back by 4 bases and J by 8 bases. The length of the CDR3 is 14 residues. The CDR3 region is CASSAGGSDSPLHF. For the CDR3, the DNA is TGTGCCAGCAGTGCAGGGGGAAGCGATTCACCCCTCCACTTT.

The chain has TRBV5-3 and TRBJ2-5; weak D call: TRBD2 (6 bases). TRBV5-3 is classed as an ORF, of uncertain function. This CDR3 contains 12 residues. Trimming cost V 9 bases and J 1 base, with 10 bases left between them. DNA of the CDR3: TGTGCCACGTTACTAGCCCAAGAGACCCAGTACTTC. Protein product: CATLLAQETQYF.

The chain couples TRBV6-5 to TRBJ1-1, with TRBD1 matching 11 bases. Germline trimming cut 6 bases from V and 0 bases from J; bases unmatched to any gene: 0. Germline V lookup: CDR1 MNHEY, CDR2 SVGAGI. The CDR3 has 14 amino acids. The DNA of the CDR3 is TGTGCCAGCAGGGACAGGGGGCTGAACACTGAAGCTTTCTTT. Protein sequence: CASRDRGLNTEAFF.

The J gene is TRBJ1-5, the V gene TRBV18; D possibly corresponds to TRBD1 (6 bases). This CDR3 spans 15 amino acids. Germline lookup yields CDR1 KGHSH and CDR2 LQKENI. The germline V and J ends were trimmed by 6 bases and 3 bases, with 15 bases remaining between them. The CDR3 region has the DNA TGTGCCAGCTCCCCCAGGTCAGGGGACAATCAGCCCCAGCATTTT. This sequence encodes CASSPRSGDNQPQHF.

This chain links TRBV16 with TRBJ1-3, with D possibly being TRBD1 (6 bases). Trimming removed 0 bases at V and 4 bases at J, with 10 bases between. Germline assignment: CDR1 KGHSY and CDR2 FQNENV. The CDR3 is 15 amino acids. CDR3 nucleotide sequence: TGTGCCAGCAGCCAATCTCAGGGGATCGGAAACACCATATATTTT. Its protein is CASSQSQGIGNTIYF.

The chain links TRBV27 to TRBJ1-1; unclear D gene. This CDR3 is 13 amino acids long. The V gene's germline CDR1 is MNHEY and CDR2 SMNVEV (reference sequence). V lost 5 bases, J lost 8 bases, and 15 bases lay in between. In DNA form, the CDR3 reads TGTGCCAGCAGTCCCCCTGAGGGAACAGAAGCTTTCTTT. It codes for CASSPPEGTEAFF.

The V gene is TRBV19, the J gene TRBJ1-1, with 7 bases matching TRBD1. The CDR3 is 17 amino acids. The junction had 14 bases not matched to a gene; V was cut back by 6 bases and J by 1 base. Germline loops: CDR1 LNHDA, CDR2 SQIVND (reference sequence). In DNA, the CDR3 is TGTGCCAGTAGCCTCCCAACCCCCGGGACAGCGAACACTGAAGCTTTCTTT. Protein: CASSLPTPGTANTEAFF.

This CDR3 reads CASSARQGYNEQFF. The CDR3 DNA reads TGTGCCAGCAGCGCCAGACAGGGCTACAATGAGCAGTTCTTC. This chain links TRBV9 with TRBJ2-1; 7 positions agree with TRBD1. The CDR3 runs to 14 residues. J gave up 3 bases and V 3 bases, and 3 bases lay outside the gene matches. Germline V CDR1 and CDR2: SGDLS, YYNGEE. Drawing the rest from reference TRBV9 and TRBJ2-1, the complete variable domain is DSGVTQTPKHLITATGQRVTLRCSPRSGDLSVYWYQQSLDQGLQFLIQYYNGEERAKGNILERFSAQQFPDLHSELNLSSLELGDSALYFCASSARQGYNEQFFGPGTRLTVL.

This chain connects TRBV7-2 to TRBJ1-2; D not certain. This CDR3 has 17 residues. Germline CDR1 SGHTA, CDR2 FQGNSA. Trimming removed 1 base from V and 6 bases from J, with 21 bases in between. In nucleotides, the CDR3 is TGTGCCAGCAGCTTAGGCTATCGGGAGGGAGAAGTTGATGGCTACACCTTC. Protein sequence: CASSLGYREGEVDGYTF. The variable domain in full, completed from reference TRBV7-2 and TRBJ1-2, reads GAGVSQSPSNKVTEKGKDVELRCDPISGHTALYWYRQSLGQGLEFLIYFQGNSAPDKSGLPSDRFSAERTGGSVSTLTIQRTQQEDSAVYLCASSLGYREGEVDGYTFGSGTRLTVV.

The chain has TRBV6-5 and TRBJ2-1; a weak D match, TRBD2 (6 bases). There are 13 residues in the CDR3. Germline V gene sequence: CDR1 MNHEY, CDR2 SVGAGI. Between the trimmed V and J ends, which lost 8 bases and 2 bases, there was a span of 10 bases. Here the CDR3 reads CASQLATYNEQFF. The DNA of the CDR3 is TGTGCCAGCCAACTAGCTACCTACAATGAGCAGTTCTTC.

The table lists this clone with a few counts. The chain couples TRBV11-2 to TRBJ1-5, with a tentative D call TRBD1 (6 bases). Per the germline V gene, CDR1 is SGHAT and CDR2 is FQNNGV. The CDR3 consists of 13 residues. Deletions cut 3 bases from V and 4 bases from J, with 7 bases between. The CDR3 DNA follows: TGTGCCAGCAGCTTCGGGACAAATCAGCCCCAGCATTTT. The encoded protein is CASSFGTNQPQHF.

In its sample, this clone was seen once. The CDR3 loop reads CASSLGLNTEAFF. DNA for the CDR3: TGTGCCAGCAGCTTGGGGCTCAACACTGAAGCTTTCTTT. The genes are TRBV5-8 and TRBJ1-1; D remains unclear. The CDR3 length is 13 residues. V shed 0 bases and J shed 2 bases, with 5 bases lying between them. The germline V gene has CDR1 SGHTS and CDR2 YDEGEE.

The rearrangement links TRBV4-2 to TRBJ2-2; TRBD1 aligns across 7 bases. Germline assignment: CDR1 LGHNA and CDR2 YNFKEQ. V lost 3 bases to trimming and J lost 3 bases; unmatched junction nucleotides: 10. This CDR3 contains 17 residues. CDR3 residues: CASSHETGYLDTGELFF. Here the CDR3 DNA reads TGTGCCAGCAGCCACGAGACAGGGTACCTAGACACCGGGGAGCTGTTTTTT.

This chain links TRBV2 with TRBJ2-2; TRBD1 might be the D (6 bases). Trimming cost V 7 bases and J 1 base, with 10 bases left between them. The CDR3 loop spans 14 amino acids. The germline V gene encodes CDR1 SNHLY and CDR2 FYNNEI. CDR3 region: CASIRTVNTGELFF. CDR3 nucleotides: TGTGCCAGCATCCGGACAGTGAACACCGGGGAGCTGTTTTTT.

The rearrangement uses TRBV7-2 and TRBJ2-7, with 8 nucleotides matching TRBD1. CDR3 length: 15 residues. Germline CDR1 reads SGHTA; CDR2 reads FQGNSA. Unmatched junction bases numbered 8, after V lost 3 bases and J lost 4 bases. DNA for the CDR3: TGTGCCAGCAGCTTGGATTCAGGGGGCGTTTACGAGCAGTACTTC. Translation: CASSLDSGGVYEQYF. The whole variable domain, remainder taken from reference TRBV7-2 and TRBJ2-7, is GAGVSQSPSNKVTEKGKDVELRCDPISGHTALYWYRQSLGQGLEFLIYFQGNSAPDKSGLPSDRFSAERTGGSVSTLTIQRTQQEDSAVYLCASSLDSGGVYEQYFGPGTRLTVT.

The J gene is TRBJ2-1, the V gene TRBV7-9; TRBD2 might be the D (5 bases). CDR1 is SEHNR and CDR2 is FQNEAQ in the germline V gene (reference sequence). The CDR3 consists of 17 residues. The V gene lost 7 bases and the J gene lost 4 bases, with 23 bases spanning the gap. The CDR3, as DNA: TGTGCCAGCAAGACAATATCGAGGGCCTTTGCATACAATGAGCAGTTCTTC. Translation gives CASKTISRAFAYNEQFF.

The chain joins TRBV7-2 to TRBJ2-1, with TRBD2 matching 10 bases. The ends lost 0 bases at V and 4 bases at J; junction bases unmatched: 12. The CDR3 is 19 amino acids. From germline, CDR1 is SGHTA and CDR2 FQGNSA. The CDR3 loop reads CASSLAPTLSGRTYNEQFF. CDR3 bases: TGTGCCAGCAGCTTAGCGCCTACCCTTAGCGGGAGGACATACAATGAGCAGTTCTTC.

This chain joins TRBV27 and TRBJ1-6; no reliable D call. The V and J ends lost 5 bases and 3 bases respectively, with 8 bases between them. The CDR3 totals 14 residues. Germline CDR1 MNHEY, CDR2 SMNVEV (reference sequence). The CDR3 here is CASSPGYYNSPLHF. DNA of the CDR3: TGTGCCAGCAGTCCAGGATACTATAATTCACCCCTCCACTTT.

This rearrangement joins TRBV7-8 to TRBJ2-2; 12 bases are a match to TRBD2. The CDR3 is 19 amino acids. Germline V gene data show CDR1 as SGHVS and CDR2 as FQNEAQ. Losses at the gene ends were 5 bases for V and 4 bases for J; bases not matched to a gene: 14. The CDR3: CASSLGGLGTSGFTGELFF. CDR3 in DNA: TGTGCCAGCAGCCTCGGGGGGCTCGGGACTAGCGGGTTCACCGGGGAGCTGTTTTTT.